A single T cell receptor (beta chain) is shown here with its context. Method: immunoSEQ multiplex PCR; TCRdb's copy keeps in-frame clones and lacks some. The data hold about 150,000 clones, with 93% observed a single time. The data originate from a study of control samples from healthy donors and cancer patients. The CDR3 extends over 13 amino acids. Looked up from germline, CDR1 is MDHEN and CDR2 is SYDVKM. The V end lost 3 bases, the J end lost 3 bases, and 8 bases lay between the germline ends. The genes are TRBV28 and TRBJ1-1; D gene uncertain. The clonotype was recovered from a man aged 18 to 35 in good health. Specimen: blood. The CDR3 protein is CASSFGEDTEAFF. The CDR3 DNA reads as TGTGCCAGCAGTTTTGGGGAGGACACTGAAGCTTTCTTT.